Below are 7 T cell receptor beta chains sequenced from a single sample in a study of monozygotic twins with inflammatory bowel disease. TCRdb reworked the 5' RACE reads into one entry per CDR3 protein, no DNA. Its table lists 150,000 to 200,000 distinct CDR3 sequences. The sample was blood. These receptors came from a human donor with ulcerative colitis or Crohn's disease, or a healthy co-twin of an affected twin (not recorded which).

The chain links TRBV28 to TRBJ2-4; without DNA, the TCRdb call of TRBD1 cannot be checked. The CDR3 loop spans 15 amino acids. Germline V gene sequence: CDR1 MDHEN, CDR2 SYDVKM. The CDR3 reads CASSLGRGGKNIQYF.

CDR3 amino acids: CASSLNREKTRYF. The rearrangement links TRBV5-1 to TRBJ2-5; TCRdb gives TRBD1 as the D gene, but with no DNA this cannot be confirmed. The CDR3 has 13 amino acids. Germline CDR1 is SGHRS and CDR2 is YFSETQ.

The chain uses TRBV7-3 and TRBJ2-2; TCRdb reports TRBD1, a call that lacks DNA to check it against. Germline CDR1 SGHTA, CDR2 FQGTGA. This CDR3 spans 17 amino acids. The CDR3 protein is CASSLTGQGENTGELFF. Using reference TRBV7-3 and TRBJ2-2 for the parts outside the CDR3, the full variable domain is GAGVSQTPSNKVTEKGKYVELRCDPISGHTALYWYRQSLGQGPEFLIYFQGTGAADDSGLPNDRFFAVRPEGSVSTLKIQRTERGDSAVYLCASSLTGQGENTGELFFGEGSRLTVL.

The genes are TRBV27 and TRBJ2-5; TCRdb's assignment of TRBD2 cannot be checked, as there is no DNA. The germline V gene has CDR1 MNHEY and CDR2 SMNVEV (reference sequence). The length of the CDR3 is 15 residues. The CDR3 loop reads CASTRASGRQETQYF.

The chain carries TRBV5-4 and TRBJ2-5; the D call of TRBD2 rests on TCRdb alone, since no DNA is present to check it. CDR3 size: 16 residues. Germline V gene sequence: CDR1 SGHNT, CDR2 YYREEE (reference sequence). The CDR3 sequence is CASRPGTSGNQETQYF.

The rearrangement links TRBV18 to TRBJ1-4. Germline lookup yields CDR1 KGHSH and CDR2 LQKENI. The CDR3 length is 15 residues. The CDR3 reads CASSPQGAINEKLFF.

This chain links TRBV19 with TRBJ2-4; TCRdb gives TRBD2 as the D gene, but with no DNA this cannot be confirmed. The CDR3 totals 20 residues. CDR1 is LNHDA, CDR2 SQIVND, per germline (reference sequence). CDR3 residues: CASSIIWTSGSVRAKNIQYF.